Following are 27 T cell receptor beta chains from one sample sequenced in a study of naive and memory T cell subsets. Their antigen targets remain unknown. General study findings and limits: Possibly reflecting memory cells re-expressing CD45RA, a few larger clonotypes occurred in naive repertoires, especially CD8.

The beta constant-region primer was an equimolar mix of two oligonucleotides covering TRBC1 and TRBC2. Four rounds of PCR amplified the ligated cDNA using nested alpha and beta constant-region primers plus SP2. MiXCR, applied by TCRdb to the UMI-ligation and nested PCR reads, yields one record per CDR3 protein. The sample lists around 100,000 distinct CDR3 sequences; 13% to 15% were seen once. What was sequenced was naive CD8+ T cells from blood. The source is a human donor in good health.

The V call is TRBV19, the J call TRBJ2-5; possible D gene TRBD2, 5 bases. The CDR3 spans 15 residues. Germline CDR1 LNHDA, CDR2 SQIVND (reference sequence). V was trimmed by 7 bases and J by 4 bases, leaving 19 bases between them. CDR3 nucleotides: TGTGCCAGTACTGTCGGTTACGGACTCAGAGAGACCCAGTACTTC. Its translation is CASTVGYGLRETQYF.

The CDR3 DNA reads TGCAGTGCTAGAGATAGGCACGACTCTGGAAACACCATATATTTT. It specifies CSARDRHDSGNTIYF. This chain uses TRBV20-1 with TRBJ1-3, with unresolved D. Germline CDR1 reads DFQATT; CDR2 reads SNEGSKA (reference sequence). CDR3 size: 15 residues. The V and J ends lost 0 bases and 0 bases respectively, with 9 bases between them.

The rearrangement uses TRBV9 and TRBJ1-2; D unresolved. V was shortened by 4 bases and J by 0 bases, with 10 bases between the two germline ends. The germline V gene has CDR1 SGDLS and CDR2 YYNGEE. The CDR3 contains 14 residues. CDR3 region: CASSPLGTNYGYTF. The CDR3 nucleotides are TGTGCCAGCAGCCCCTTGGGGACTAACTATGGCTACACCTTC.

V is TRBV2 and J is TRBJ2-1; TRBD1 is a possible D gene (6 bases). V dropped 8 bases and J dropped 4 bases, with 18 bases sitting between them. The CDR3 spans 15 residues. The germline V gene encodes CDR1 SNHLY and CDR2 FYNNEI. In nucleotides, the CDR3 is TGTGCCAGCTTACCTGGGGGCGTTGAATACAATGAGCAGTTCTTC. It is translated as CASLPGGVEYNEQFF.

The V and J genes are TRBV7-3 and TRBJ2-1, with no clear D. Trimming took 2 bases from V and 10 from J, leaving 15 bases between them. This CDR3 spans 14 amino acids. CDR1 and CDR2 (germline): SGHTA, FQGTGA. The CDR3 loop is CASSLDPQYGEQFF. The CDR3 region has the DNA TGTGCCAGCAGCTTAGACCCCCAATATGGGGAGCAGTTCTTC. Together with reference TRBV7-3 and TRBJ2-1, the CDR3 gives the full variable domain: GAGVSQTPSNKVTEKGKYVELRCDPISGHTALYWYRQSLGQGPEFLIYFQGTGAADDSGLPNDRFFAVRPEGSVSTLKIQRTERGDSAVYLCASSLDPQYGEQFFGPGTRLTVL.

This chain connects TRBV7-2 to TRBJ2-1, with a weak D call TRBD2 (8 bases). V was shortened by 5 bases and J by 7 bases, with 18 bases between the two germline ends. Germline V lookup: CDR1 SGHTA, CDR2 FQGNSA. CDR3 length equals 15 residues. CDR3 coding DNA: TGTGCCAGCAGCCCCCGACAGGGCGGGGGGAATGAGCAGTTCTTC. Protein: CASSPRQGGGNEQFF.

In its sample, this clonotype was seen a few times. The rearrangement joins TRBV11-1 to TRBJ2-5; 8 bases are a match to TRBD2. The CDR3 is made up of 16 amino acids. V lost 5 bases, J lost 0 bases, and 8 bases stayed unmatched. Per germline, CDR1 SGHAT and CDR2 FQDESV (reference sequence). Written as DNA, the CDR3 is TGTGCCAGCAGCACAACTAGCGGAGCGTACCAAGAGACCCAGTACTTC. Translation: CASSTTSGAYQETQYF.

The CDR3 here is CSFRTGPYEQYF. Written as DNA, the CDR3 is TGCAGCTTTAGGACAGGGCCCTACGAGCAGTACTTC. This rearrangement joins TRBV29-1 to TRBJ2-7; 8 bases agree with TRBD1. The germline V gene encodes CDR1 SQVTM and CDR2 ANQGSEA. V was pared by 8 bases and J by 2 bases, with 5 bases of the junction left unmatched. This CDR3 is built from 12 residues.

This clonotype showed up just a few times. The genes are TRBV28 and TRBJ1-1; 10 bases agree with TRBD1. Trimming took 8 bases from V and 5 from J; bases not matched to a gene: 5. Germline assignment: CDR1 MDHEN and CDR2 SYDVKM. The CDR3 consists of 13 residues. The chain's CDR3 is CASHGQGGTEAFF. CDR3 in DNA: TGTGCCAGCCACGGACAGGGGGGTACTGAAGCTTTCTTT.

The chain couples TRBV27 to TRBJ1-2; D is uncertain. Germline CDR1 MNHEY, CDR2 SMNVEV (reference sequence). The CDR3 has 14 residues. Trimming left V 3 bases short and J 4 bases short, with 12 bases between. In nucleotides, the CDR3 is TGTGCCAGCAGTTTGAACATATGGGGCTATGGCTACACCTTC. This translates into CASSLNIWGYGYTF.

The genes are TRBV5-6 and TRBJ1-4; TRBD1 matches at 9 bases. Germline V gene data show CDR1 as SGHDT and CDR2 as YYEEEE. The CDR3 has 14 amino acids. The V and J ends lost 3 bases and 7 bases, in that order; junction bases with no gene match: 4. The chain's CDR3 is CASSSGQGAEKLFF. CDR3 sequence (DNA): TGTGCCAGCAGCTCGGGACAGGGAGCTGAAAAACTGTTTTTT.

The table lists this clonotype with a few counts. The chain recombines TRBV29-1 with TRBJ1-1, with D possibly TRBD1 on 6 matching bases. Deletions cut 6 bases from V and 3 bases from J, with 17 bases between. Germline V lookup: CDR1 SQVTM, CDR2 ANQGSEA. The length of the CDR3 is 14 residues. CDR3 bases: TGCAGCGTGGACCAGTCGGCAGGGGACACTGAAGCTTTCTTT. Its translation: CSVDQSAGDTEAFF.

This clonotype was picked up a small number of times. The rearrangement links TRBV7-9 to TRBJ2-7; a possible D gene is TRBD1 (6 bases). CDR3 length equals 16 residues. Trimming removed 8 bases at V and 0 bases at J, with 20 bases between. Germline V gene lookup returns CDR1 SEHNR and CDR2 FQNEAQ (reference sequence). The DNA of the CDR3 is TGTGCCAGCGGTCCCAAGGGCAGGGGTGACTCCTACGAGCAGTACTTC. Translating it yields CASGPKGRGDSYEQYF.

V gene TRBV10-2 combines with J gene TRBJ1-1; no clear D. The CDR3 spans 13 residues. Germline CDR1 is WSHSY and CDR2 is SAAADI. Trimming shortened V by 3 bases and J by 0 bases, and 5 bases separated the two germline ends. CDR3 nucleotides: TGCGCCAGCAGTGATCCGCTGAACACTGAAGCTTTCTTT. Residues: CASSDPLNTEAFF.

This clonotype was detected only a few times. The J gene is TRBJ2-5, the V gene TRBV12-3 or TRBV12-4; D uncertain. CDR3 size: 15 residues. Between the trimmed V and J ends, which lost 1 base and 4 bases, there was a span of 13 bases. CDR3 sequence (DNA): TGTGCCAGCAGTTTAGGAGGCCCAGCTGTAGAGACCCAGTACTTC. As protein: CASSLGGPAVETQYF.

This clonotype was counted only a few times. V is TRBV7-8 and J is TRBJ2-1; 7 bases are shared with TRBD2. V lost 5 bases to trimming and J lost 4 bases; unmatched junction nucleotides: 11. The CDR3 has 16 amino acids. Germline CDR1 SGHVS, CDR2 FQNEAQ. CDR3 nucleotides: TGTGCCAGCAGCCTTTCCGGGACTAAGAGGTACAATGAGCAGTTCTTC. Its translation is CASSLSGTKRYNEQFF.

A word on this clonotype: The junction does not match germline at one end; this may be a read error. The CDR3 here is CASSTLAGGLYEQYF. DNA of the CDR3: TGTGCTAGCAGCACCCTAGCGGGAGGGCTCTACGAGCAGTACTTC. The chain couples TRBV7-6 to TRBJ2-7; 12 bases map to TRBD2. The germline V gene encodes CDR1 SGHVS and CDR2 FNYEAQ. The CDR3 extends over 15 amino acids.

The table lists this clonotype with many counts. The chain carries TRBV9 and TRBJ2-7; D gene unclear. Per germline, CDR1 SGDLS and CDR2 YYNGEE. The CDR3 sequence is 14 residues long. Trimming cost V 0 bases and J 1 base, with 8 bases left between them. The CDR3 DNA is TGTGCCAGCAGCGTAGAGGGAAATTCCTACGAGCAGTACTTC. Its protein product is CASSVEGNSYEQYF.

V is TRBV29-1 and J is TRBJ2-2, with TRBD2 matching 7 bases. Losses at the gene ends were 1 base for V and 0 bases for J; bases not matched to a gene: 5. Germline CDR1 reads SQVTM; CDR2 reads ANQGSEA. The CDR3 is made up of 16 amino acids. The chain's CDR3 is CSVEGGGTTNTGELFF. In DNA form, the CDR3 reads TGCAGCGTTGAAGGGGGGGGAACAACGAACACCGGGGAGCTGTTTTTT.

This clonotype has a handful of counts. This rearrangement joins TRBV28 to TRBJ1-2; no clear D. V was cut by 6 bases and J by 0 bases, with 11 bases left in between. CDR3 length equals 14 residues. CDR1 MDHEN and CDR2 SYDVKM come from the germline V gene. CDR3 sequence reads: CASSPGSSNYGYTF. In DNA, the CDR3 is TGTGCCAGCAGCCCCGGGTCGTCTAACTATGGCTACACCTTC.

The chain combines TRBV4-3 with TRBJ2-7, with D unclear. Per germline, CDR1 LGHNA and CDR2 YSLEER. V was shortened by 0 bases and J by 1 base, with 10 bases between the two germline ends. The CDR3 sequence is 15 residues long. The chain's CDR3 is CASSQEGEESYEQYF. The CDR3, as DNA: TGCGCCAGCAGCCAAGAGGGCGAGGAATCCTACGAGCAGTACTTC.

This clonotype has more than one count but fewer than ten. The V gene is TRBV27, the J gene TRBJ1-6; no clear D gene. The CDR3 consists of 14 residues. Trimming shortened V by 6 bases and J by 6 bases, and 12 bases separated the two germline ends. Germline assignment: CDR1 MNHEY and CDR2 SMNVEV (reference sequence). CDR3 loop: CASRDGLSNSPLHF. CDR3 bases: TGTGCCAGCAGGGATGGGTTGAGTAATTCACCCCTCCACTTT.

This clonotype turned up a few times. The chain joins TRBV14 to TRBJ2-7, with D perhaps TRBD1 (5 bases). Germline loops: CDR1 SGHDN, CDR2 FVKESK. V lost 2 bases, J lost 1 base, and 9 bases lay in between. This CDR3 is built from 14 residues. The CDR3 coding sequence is TGTGCCAGCAGCCAATACGCAGGGTCCTACGAGCAGTACTTC. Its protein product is CASSQYAGSYEQYF. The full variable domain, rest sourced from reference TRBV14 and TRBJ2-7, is EAGVTQFPSHSVIEKGQTVTLRCDPISGHDNLYWYRRVMGKEIKFLLHFVKESKQDESGMPNNRFLAERTGGTYSTLKVQPAELEDSGVYFCASSQYAGSYEQYFGPGTRLTVT.

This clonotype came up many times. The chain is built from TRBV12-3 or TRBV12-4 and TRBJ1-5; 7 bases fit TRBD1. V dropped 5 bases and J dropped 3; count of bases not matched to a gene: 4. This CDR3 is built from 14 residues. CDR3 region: CASSQTGPNQPQHF. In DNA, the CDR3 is TGTGCCAGCAGTCAGACAGGGCCCAATCAGCCCCAGCATTTT.

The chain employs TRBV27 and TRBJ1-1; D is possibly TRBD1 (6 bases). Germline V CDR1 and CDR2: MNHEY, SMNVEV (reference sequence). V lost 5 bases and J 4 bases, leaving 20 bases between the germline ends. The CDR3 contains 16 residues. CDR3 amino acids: CASSPTSGEIGTEAFF. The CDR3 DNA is TGTGCCAGCAGTCCCACGTCAGGGGAAATAGGCACTGAAGCTTTCTTT.

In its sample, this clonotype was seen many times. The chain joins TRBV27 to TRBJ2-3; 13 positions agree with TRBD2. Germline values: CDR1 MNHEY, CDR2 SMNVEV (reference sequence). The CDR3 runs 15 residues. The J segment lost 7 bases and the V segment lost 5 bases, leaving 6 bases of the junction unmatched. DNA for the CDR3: TGTGCCAGCAGTCCGGGACTAGCGGGGACCAATACGCAGTATTTT. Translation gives CASSPGLAGTNTQYF.

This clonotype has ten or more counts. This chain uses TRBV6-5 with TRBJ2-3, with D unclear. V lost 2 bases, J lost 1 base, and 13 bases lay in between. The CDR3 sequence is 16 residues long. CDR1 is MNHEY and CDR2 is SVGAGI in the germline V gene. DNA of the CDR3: TGTGCCAGCAGTTACATCTCTGAGTTGGGCACAGATACGCAGTATTTT. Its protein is CASSYISELGTDTQYF.